Below are 12 T cell receptor beta chains sequenced from a single sample in a study of blood T cell repertoires in COVID-19 (dated by TCRdb to the early 2020s). Libraries came from the immunoSEQ multiplex PCR assay. TCRdb re-hosts the immuneACCESS table, in-frame sequences only. Its copies lack some clones; in the studies checked, an unresolved V gene accounts for under half of them, and the cause for the rest is not known. The sample includes about 190,000 clones, with 80% to 90% observed a single time. The ten biggest clones cover roughly 20% of the sample. Material: peripheral blood. These TCRs come from a human donor in a cohort sampled during active COVID-19.

This rearrangement joins TRBV5-1 to TRBJ2-7; perhaps TRBD2 as D (6 bases). Per germline, CDR1 SGHRS and CDR2 YFSETQ. There are 17 residues in the CDR3. V gave up 0 bases and J gave up 3 bases, with 19 bases separating them. CDR3 DNA: TGCGCCAGCAGCTTGGGCCCCACCGGGAGCGCCATCTACGAGCAGTACTTC. Its translation is CASSLGPTGSAIYEQYF.

The chain joins TRBV20-1 to TRBJ2-1; D gene unclear. Germline V CDR1 and CDR2: DFQATT, SNEGSKA (reference sequence). V lost 2 bases and J 8 bases, leaving 4 bases between the germline ends. The length of the CDR3 is 10 residues. The CDR3 here is CSARRDEQFF. The CDR3 DNA sequence: TGCAGTGCTAGAAGAGATGAGCAGTTCTTC.

This clone was found a few times. Germline and junction disagree at one end, which may indicate a read error. The chain has TRBV7-7 and TRBJ1-1; tentative D call: TRBD1 (5 bases). CDR1 is SSHAT, CDR2 FNYEAQ, per germline (reference sequence). The CDR3 contains 13 residues. The DNA of the CDR3 is TGTGCTAGCAGCCGGGACTTATACACTGAAGCTTTCTTT. Its translation is CASSRDLYTEAFF.

This sequence joins TRBV7-9 and TRBJ2-5; TRBD1 might be the D (6 bases). Germline lookup yields CDR1 SEHNR and CDR2 FQNEAQ (reference sequence). With 1 base removed from V and 5 bases from J, the gap between germline ends came to 11 bases. This CDR3 has 14 amino acids. CDR3 region: CASSLVSGVETQYF. The CDR3, as DNA: TGTGCCAGCAGCTTAGTTTCAGGGGTGGAGACCCAGTACTTC.

This chain uses TRBV18 with TRBJ1-4; TRBD1 agrees at 8 bases. Looked up from germline, CDR1 is KGHSH and CDR2 is LQKENI. The trim removed 4 bases at V and 3 bases at J, leaving 4 bases unmatched. This CDR3 is 15 amino acids long. Written as DNA, the CDR3 is TGTGCCAGCTCACTACAGGGGGTTGCTAATGAAAAACTGTTTTTT. Translation gives CASSLQGVANEKLFF.

This chain joins TRBV19 and TRBJ1-4, with D unclear. The CDR3 has 15 residues. CDR1 and CDR2 from the germline V gene are LNHDA and SQIVND (reference sequence). The V end was cut by 8 bases, the J end by 0 bases, with 13 bases between. For the CDR3, the DNA is TGTGCCAGTGCTGCACATGGTCCAACTAATGAAAAACTGTTTTTT. This encodes CASAAHGPTNEKLFF.

The chain combines TRBV27 with TRBJ1-1, with D maybe TRBD1 (5 bases). Trimming stripped 3 bases from V and 5 bases from J, with 16 bases between. Germline-derived CDR1 and CDR2 are MNHEY and SMNVEV (reference sequence). The CDR3 has 15 residues. The CDR3 loop is CASSLGGGGRTEAFF. Here the CDR3 DNA reads TGTGCCAGCAGTTTGGGTGGGGGAGGTAGAACTGAAGCTTTCTTT.

The rearrangement uses TRBV7-8 and TRBJ2-2; 8 bases are a match to TRBD1. CDR1 and CDR2 (germline): SGHVS, FQNEAQ. Germline trimming cut 0 bases from V and 5 bases from J; bases unmatched to any gene: 5. The CDR3 has 16 amino acids. The CDR3 DNA follows: TGTGCCAGCAGCTTAGCCGACAGGGGAGGAACCGGGGAGCTGTTTTTT. Translation: CASSLADRGGTGELFF.

The rearrangement uses TRBV21-1 and TRBJ1-5; the tabulated D call, TRBD1, remains unverified against the DNA. TRBV21-1 is recorded as a pseudogene. The CDR3 covers 15 residues. The CDR3 here is CASSSGQGRGQPQHF. In nucleotides, the CDR3 is TGTGCCAGCAGCAGTGGACAGGGTCGTGGGCAGCCCCAGCATTTT.

This clone came up a few times. CDR3 nucleotides: TGTGCCAGCAGCTTAGATGCAGGGAACACTGAAGCTTTCTTT. Residues: CASSLDAGNTEAFF. This chain connects TRBV7-9 to TRBJ1-1; D is uncertain. The CDR3 has 14 amino acids. The V and J ends lost 1 base and 1 base respectively, with 7 bases between them. Germline assignment: CDR1 SEHNR and CDR2 FQNEAQ (reference sequence).

The chain employs TRBV10-2 and TRBJ1-4, with a possible D match to TRBD1 (6 bases). V gave up 4 bases and J gave up 10 bases, with 16 bases separating them. CDR3 length: 14 amino acids. Germline CDR1 WSHSY, CDR2 SAAADI. The CDR3 loop is CASSGRQAEGKLFF. The DNA for the CDR3 is TGCGCCAGCAGTGGGAGACAGGCCGAGGGAAAACTGTTTTTT.

V usage is TRBV7-2 and J usage is TRBJ2-7; 9 bases align to TRBD1. V dropped 1 base and J dropped 2; count of bases not matched to a gene: 9. Germline CDR1 reads SGHTA; CDR2 reads FQGNSA. The CDR3 is 17 amino acids. CDR3 region: CASSLVEGRDRAYEQYV. CDR3 nucleotides: TGTGCCAGCAGCTTAGTAGAGGGCCGGGACAGGGCCTACGAGCAGTACGTC.